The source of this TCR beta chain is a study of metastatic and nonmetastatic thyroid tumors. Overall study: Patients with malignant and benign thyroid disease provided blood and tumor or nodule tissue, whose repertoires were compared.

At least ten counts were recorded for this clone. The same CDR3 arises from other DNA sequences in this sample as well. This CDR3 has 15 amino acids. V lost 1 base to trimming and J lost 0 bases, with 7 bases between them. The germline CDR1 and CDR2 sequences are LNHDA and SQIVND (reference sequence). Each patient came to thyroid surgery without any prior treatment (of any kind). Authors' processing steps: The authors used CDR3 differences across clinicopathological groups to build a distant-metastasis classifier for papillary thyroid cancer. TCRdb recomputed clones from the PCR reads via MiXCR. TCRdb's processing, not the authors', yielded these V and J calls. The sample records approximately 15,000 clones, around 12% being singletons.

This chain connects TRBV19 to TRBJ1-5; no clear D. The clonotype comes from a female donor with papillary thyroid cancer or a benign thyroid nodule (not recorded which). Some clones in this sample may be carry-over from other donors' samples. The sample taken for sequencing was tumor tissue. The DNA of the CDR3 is TGTGCCAGTAGTATAGGGTCACCTAGCAATCAGCCCCAGCATTTT. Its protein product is CASSIGSPSNQPQHF.